Listed below are T cell receptor beta chains from one sample, sequenced in a study of blood T cell repertoires in COVID-19. Sequencing was performed with immunoSEQ multiplex PCR; in TCRdb, only in-frame clones are kept and a portion is missing. The repertoire holds 150,000 to 200,000 clones, with approximately 90% as singletons. Sequences were obtained from peripheral blood. The receptor source for this set is a man aged 18 to 35 with active or convalescent COVID-19. The CDR3 runs from the conserved cysteine through the conserved F or W. D genes are given only for firm matches. The size of a clone is reported for some rows only, either as once, few or many, or as a class for expanded clones.

J gene: TRBJ1-1; V gene: TRBV6-5; clone size: -; D gene: -; CDR3 protein: CASSRTAMNTEAFF
J gene: TRBJ1-1; V gene: TRBV11-2; clone size: -; D gene: -; CDR3 protein: CASSLGQTMNTEAFF
J gene: TRBJ1-5; V gene: TRBV5-5; clone size: -; D gene: -; CDR3 protein: CASSLAAQSFEAQHF
J gene: TRBJ2-7; V gene: TRBV10-3; clone size: -; D gene: TRBD2; CDR3 protein: CAVTGTRYEQYF
J gene: TRBJ1-5; V gene: TRBV27; clone size: -; D gene: -; CDR3 protein: CASSFDGGRDQTQHF
J gene: TRBJ2-3; V gene: TRBV19; clone size: -; D gene: TRBD2; CDR3 protein: CASSILAGSSTDTQYF
J gene: TRBJ1-5; V gene: TRBV28; clone size: -; D gene: -; CDR3 protein: CASSRDSNQPQHF
J gene: TRBJ2-7; V gene: TRBV6-2/TRBV6-3; clone size: once; D gene: -; CDR3 protein: CASSLRAYTGDPEAYEQYF
J gene: TRBJ2-1; V gene: TRBV6-2/TRBV6-3; clone size: -; D gene: -; CDR3 protein: CASSYSSGFNEQFF
J gene: TRBJ2-3; V gene: TRBV10-1; clone size: -; D gene: TRBD2; CDR3 protein: CASSSGLAGGRDTQYF
J gene: TRBJ1-1; V gene: TRBV7-2; clone size: -; D gene: -; CDR3 protein: CASSFTEYTEAFF
J gene: TRBJ1-4; V gene: TRBV6-5; clone size: once; D gene: -; CDR3 protein: CASSYSGGGEKLFF
J gene: TRBJ1-5; V gene: TRBV5-6; clone size: -; D gene: -; CDR3 protein: CASSLYRGSGQPQHF
J gene: TRBJ2-1; V gene: TRBV5-4; clone size: -; D gene: TRBD2; CDR3 protein: CASSLGGSSYNEQFF
J gene: TRBJ2-1; V gene: TRBV2; clone size: -; D gene: -; CDR3 protein: CASSSASYNEQFF
J gene: TRBJ2-1; V gene: TRBV27; clone size: once; D gene: -; CDR3 protein: CASSLAVGDEQFF
J gene: TRBJ1-5; V gene: TRBV7-2; clone size: -; D gene: TRBD1; CDR3 protein: CASSVNHMTGGNQPQHF